This T cell receptor beta chain is drawn from a study of blood T cell repertoires in COVID-19. About the research overall: PBMCs, B-cell-depleted T cells, or T cells provided the cDNA or gDNA that made up the material.

Original processing notes: Estimation of nucleated cell counts was performed using reference gene primer amplification. Repertoires were generated with immunoSEQ multiplex PCR, while TCRdb's copy carries only in-frame clones and drops some. D and trimming come from the DNA, and the V and J calls and clone size come from that table. The table includes 50,000 to 75,000 clones, 80% to 95% detected once. This CDR3 has 13 residues. Germline CDR1 reads MNHNY; CDR2 reads SVGAGI (reference sequence). V lost 5 bases, J lost 3 bases, and 2 bases stayed unmatched. The sample holds one count of this clone. The chain carries TRBV6-6 and TRBJ1-1, with 8 bases fitting TRBD1. The clonotype originates from a man between 70 and 80 years old with active COVID-19. Sample: peripheral blood. The CDR3 DNA reads as TGTGCCAGCAGTGGACAGGGCTACACTGAAGCTTTCTTT. Translated: CASSGQGYTEAFF.